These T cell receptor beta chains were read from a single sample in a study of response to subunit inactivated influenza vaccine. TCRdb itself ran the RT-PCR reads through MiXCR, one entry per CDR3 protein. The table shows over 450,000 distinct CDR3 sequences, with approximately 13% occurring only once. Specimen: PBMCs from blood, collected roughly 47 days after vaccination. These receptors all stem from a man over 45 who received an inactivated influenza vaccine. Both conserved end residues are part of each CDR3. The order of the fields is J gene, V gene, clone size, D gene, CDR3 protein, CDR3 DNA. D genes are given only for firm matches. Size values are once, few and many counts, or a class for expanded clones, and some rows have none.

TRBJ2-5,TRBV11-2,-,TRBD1,CASSPRWGQGGETQYF,TGTGCCAGCAGCCCCCGTTGGGGACAGGGTGGTGAGACCCAGTACTTC
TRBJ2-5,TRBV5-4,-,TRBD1,CASSTTRGPETQYF,TGTGCCAGCAGCACAACCAGGGGGCCAGAGACCCAGTACTTC
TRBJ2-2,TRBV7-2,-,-,CASSRARRGTGELFF,TGTGCCAGCAGCCGAGCACGAAGGGGAACCGGGGAGCTGTTTTTT
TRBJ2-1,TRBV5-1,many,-,CASSLGPQGNNEQFF,TGCGCCAGCAGCTTGGGGCCACAGGGAAACAATGAGCAGTTCTTC
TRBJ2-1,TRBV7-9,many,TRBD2,CASSPGTSGAYNEQFF,TGTGCCAGCAGCCCCGGGACTAGCGGAGCTTACAATGAGCAGTTCTTC
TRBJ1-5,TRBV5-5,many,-,CASSLTAYSNQPQHF,TGTGCCAGCAGCTTGACAGCTTATAGCAATCAGCCCCAGCATTTT
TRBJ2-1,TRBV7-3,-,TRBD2,CASSARTSGSKFF,TGTGCCAGCAGCGCGAGGACTAGCGGGAGTAAGTTCTTC
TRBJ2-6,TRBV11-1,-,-,CASSSLPAGKTGANVLTF,TGTGCCAGCAGCTCTTTACCGGCGGGGAAGACTGGGGCCAACGTCCTGACTTTC
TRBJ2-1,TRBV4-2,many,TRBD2,CASSQDSGLAEFF,TGTGCCAGCAGCCAAGATTCGGGTCTAGCGGAGTTCTTC
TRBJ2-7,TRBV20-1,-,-,CSAREARGGLWYEQYF,TGCAGTGCTAGAGAGGCCCGGGGAGGACTATGGTACGAGCAGTACTTC
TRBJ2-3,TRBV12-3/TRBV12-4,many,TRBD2,CASSFASGSTDTQYF,TGTGCCAGCAGTTTTGCTAGCGGGAGCACAGATACGCAGTATTTT
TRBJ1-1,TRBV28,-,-,CASSLGEDTEAFF,TGTGCCAGCAGTTTAGGGGAGGACACTGAAGCTTTCTTT
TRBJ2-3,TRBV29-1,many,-,CSVEAKKRDTQYF,TGCAGCGTTGAAGCTAAAAAGAGAGATACGCAGTATTTT
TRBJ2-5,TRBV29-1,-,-,CSVAGTPQETQYF,TGCAGCGTTGCAGGGACTCCACAGGAGACCCAGTACTTC
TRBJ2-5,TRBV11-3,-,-,CASSSGLASSETQYF,TGTGCCAGCAGCTCCGGTCTAGCGTCGTCAGAGACCCAGTACTTC
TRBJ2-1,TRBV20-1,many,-,CSASSGPRNEQFF,TGCAGTGCTAGCTCAGGGCCCAGAAATGAGCAGTTCTTC
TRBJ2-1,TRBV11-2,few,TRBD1,CASSSGGSGSSYNEQFF,TGTGCCAGCAGCTCAGGGGGAAGCGGCAGCTCCTACAATGAGCAGTTCTTC
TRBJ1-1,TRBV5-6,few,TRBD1,CASSLEPDRGRGMAEAFF,TGTGCCAGCAGCTTGGAACCCGACAGGGGGCGCGGAATGGCTGAAGCTTTCTTT